What follows are 27 T cell receptor beta chains derived from one specimen sequenced in a study of cytomegalovirus exposure and HLA in healthy donors. PCR employed 60 Vbeta and 13 Jbeta primers. Measured with immunoSEQ multiplex PCR; TCRdb has only the in-frame clones, and not every one. The repertoire includes some 130,000 clones, 65% to 80% of them detected once, and about 1.8% sits in the top ten. The specimen sequenced was PBMCs. Receptors were obtained from a woman between 40 and 55 years old in good health and CMV-seronegative.

The rearrangement uses TRBV7-3 and TRBJ2-3, with D perhaps TRBD1 (6 bases). CDR1 is SGHTA, CDR2 FQGTGA, per germline. CDR3 length: 14 residues. Trimming cost V 2 bases and J 6 bases, with 12 bases left between them. DNA of the CDR3: TGTGCCAGCAGCTTATCTAGGACAGCGGATACGCAGTATTTT. It encodes CASSLSRTADTQYF.

This rearrangement joins TRBV5-1 to TRBJ2-1, with 12 bases identical to TRBD2. The V gene end was trimmed by 4 bases and the J gene end by 9 bases; junction bases not matched to a gene: 8. CDR1 SGHRS and CDR2 YFSETQ come from the germline V gene. The CDR3 totals 15 residues. The CDR3 DNA reads TGCGCCAGCAGCCCGGCTAGCGGGGGGGCCACTGAGCAGTTCTTC. Translating it yields CASSPASGGATEQFF.

This clone was found once. V gene TRBV10-3 combines with J gene TRBJ2-7, with 11 bases aligning to TRBD2. From germline, CDR1 is ENHRY and CDR2 SYGVKD. This CDR3 has 16 residues. The junction had 5 bases not matched to a gene; V was cut back by 3 bases and J by 1 base. CDR3 protein: CAISDLAGGPSYEQYF. The CDR3 coding sequence is TGTGCCATCAGTGATCTAGCGGGGGGTCCTTCCTACGAGCAGTACTTC.

There are a few counts of this clone. The chain uses TRBV13 and TRBJ2-3, with 10 bases identical to TRBD2. The CDR3 is 18 amino acids. V trimming: 1 base; J trimming: 3 bases; junction bases outside the gene matches: 10. CDR1 PRHDT and CDR2 FYEKMQ come from the germline V gene (reference sequence). The CDR3 loop reads CASSLVWLAGGKTDTQYF. The CDR3 DNA sequence: TGTGCCAGCAGCTTAGTGTGGTTAGCGGGAGGAAAAACAGATACGCAGTATTTT.

This clone has only a few counts. CDR3 loop: CASSVDRNYGYTF. The CDR3 bases are TGTGCCAGCAGTGTTGACAGGAACTATGGCTACACCTTC. The chain is built from TRBV2 and TRBJ1-2; TRBD1 is a possible D gene (6 bases). Germline V CDR1 and CDR2: SNHLY, FYNNEI. V lost 4 bases and J 2 bases, leaving 8 bases between the germline ends. The CDR3 contains 13 residues.

V gene TRBV30 combines with J gene TRBJ1-5, with 10 positions matching TRBD1. The CDR3 is 14 amino acids. Germline CDR1 and CDR2: GTSNPN and SVGIG (reference sequence). The trim removed 7 bases at V and 6 bases at J, leaving 9 bases unmatched. The CDR3 protein is CAFSRDRGLQPQHF. DNA for the CDR3: TGTGCCTTTTCCCGGGACAGGGGCCTTCAGCCCCAGCATTTT.

The CDR3 here is CASSGSSGLNYEQYF. The DNA for the CDR3 is TGCGCCAGCAGCGGTTCTAGTGGCCTCAACTACGAGCAGTACTTC. The chain recombines TRBV5-1 with TRBJ2-7; no reliable D call. The CDR3 is made up of 15 amino acids. The germline V gene encodes CDR1 SGHRS and CDR2 YFSETQ. Trimming removed 4 bases at V and 3 bases at J, with 17 bases between. Drawing the rest from reference TRBV5-1 and TRBJ2-7, the complete variable domain is KAGVTQTPRYLIKTRGQQVTLSCSPISGHRSVSWYQQTPGQGLQFLFEYFSETQRNKGNFPGRFSGRQFSNSRSEMNVSTLELGDSALYLCASSGSSGLNYEQYFGPGTRLTVT.

The chain is built from TRBV5-7 and TRBJ2-5; 7 positions agree with TRBD2. TRBV5-7 carries the ORF label, with uncertain function. V lost 4 bases to trimming and J lost 4 bases; unmatched junction nucleotides: 10. CDR3 length: 15 residues. CDR3 DNA sequence: TGTGCCAGCAGCAGGGGCCGCGGGGGAGGAGAGACCCAGTACTTC. Its protein is CASSRGRGGGETQYF.

The rearrangement links TRBV27 to TRBJ1-5; 8 bases align to TRBD1. The germline gives CDR1 MNHEY, CDR2 SMNVEV (reference sequence). After removal of 6 bases from V and 6 bases from J, the junction contained 10 bases not matched to a gene. The CDR3 is 15 residues long. The CDR3 here is CASSRTGRGGQPQHF. The DNA for the CDR3 is TGTGCCAGCAGCCGGACAGGGCGGGGTGGTCAGCCCCAGCATTTT.

This sequence joins TRBV9 and TRBJ1-3; no clear D. The CDR3 contains 15 residues. Germline-derived CDR1 and CDR2 are SGDLS and YYNGEE. Trimming took 0 bases from V and 2 from J, leaving 9 bases between them. CDR3 nucleotide sequence: TGTGCCAGCAGCGTAGGACCGGCGGCTGGAAACACCATATATTTT. Residues: CASSVGPAAGNTIYF.

The CDR3 reads CASSLVLENTGELFF. The CDR3 bases are TGTGCCAGCAGTTTGGTGCTAGAGAACACCGGGGAGCTGTTTTTT. The chain joins TRBV28 to TRBJ2-2; the D is unclear. The CDR3 is 15 residues long. Trimming cost V 3 bases and J 1 base, with 9 bases left between them. In germline, CDR1 is MDHEN, CDR2 SYDVKM.

The chain couples TRBV27 to TRBJ1-2, with 7 bases that match TRBD1. V trimming: 4 bases; J trimming: 3 bases; junction bases outside the gene matches: 5. The germline gives CDR1 MNHEY, CDR2 SMNVEV (reference sequence). CDR3 length equals 14 residues. The CDR3 reads CASSSRQGYYGYTF. The CDR3 DNA is TGTGCCAGCAGTTCCCGACAGGGATACTATGGCTACACCTTC.

The V gene is TRBV19, the J gene TRBJ2-3; TRBD2 aligns across 12 bases. After removal of 8 bases from V and 3 bases from J, the junction contained 15 bases not matched to a gene. CDR3 length: 18 amino acids. Germline V gene sequence: CDR1 LNHDA, CDR2 SQIVND (reference sequence). The CDR3 spells CASAPGLAGMRGTDTQYF. CDR3 DNA: TGTGCCAGTGCTCCGGGACTAGCGGGTATGAGGGGTACAGATACGCAGTATTTT. The full variable domain, its missing parts supplied by reference TRBV19 and TRBJ2-3, is DGGITQSPKYLFRKEGQNVTLSCEQNLNHDAMYWYRQDPGQGLRLIYYSQIVNDFQKGDIAEGYSVSREKKESFPLTVTSAQKNPTAFYLCASAPGLAGMRGTDTQYFGPGTRLTVL.

CDR3 in DNA: TGTGCCAGCTCCCTCGCTCCACAGGGCACTGAAGCTTTCTTT. This gives the protein CASSLAPQGTEAFF. V is TRBV18 and J is TRBJ1-1, with a possible D match to TRBD1 (6 bases). This CDR3 is built from 14 residues. Trimming shortened V by 6 bases and J by 4 bases, and 15 bases separated the two germline ends. Germline assignment: CDR1 KGHSH and CDR2 LQKENI.

The V and J genes are TRBV2 and TRBJ2-3; the match to TRBD2 covers 13 bases. V gave up 7 bases and J gave up 2 bases; unmatched junction bases: 6. The CDR3 consists of 16 residues. The V gene's germline CDR1 is SNHLY and CDR2 FYNNEI. The CDR3 region has the DNA TGTGCCAGCAAATCTACTAGCGGGGGGGTCACAGATACGCAGTATTTT. Translated: CASKSTSGGVTDTQYF.

This clone was recorded a few times. This chain connects TRBV7-9 to TRBJ2-7, with 8 bases that match TRBD1. Trimming took 7 bases from V and 5 from J; bases not matched to a gene: 7. Germline lookup yields CDR1 SEHNR and CDR2 FQNEAQ (reference sequence). The CDR3 has 13 residues. As DNA, the CDR3 is TGTGCCAGCAATACAGGGGGATTGAACGAGCAGTACTTC. This translates into CASNTGGLNEQYF. The variable domain in full, with the rest retrieved from reference TRBV7-9 and TRBJ2-7, is DTGVSQNPRHKITKRGQNVTFRCDPISEHNRLYWYRQTLGQGPEFLTYFQNEAQLEKSRLLSDRFSAERPKGSFSTLEIQRTEQGDSAMYLCASNTGGLNEQYFGPGTRLTVT.

The gene calls are TRBV27 and TRBJ2-5; D is perhaps TRBD1 (6 bases). This CDR3 comprises 13 residues. The germline V and J ends were trimmed by 7 bases and 2 bases, with 11 bases remaining between them. Germline CDR1 reads MNHEY; CDR2 reads SMNVEV (reference sequence). Written as DNA, the CDR3 is TGTGCCAGCAACACACAGGGTCAAGAGACCCAGTACTTC. It encodes CASNTQGQETQYF.

The CDR3 reads CSASPMRVFF. CDR3 in DNA: TGCAGTGCAAGCCCAATGAGGGTTTTCTTT. The chain joins TRBV20-1 to TRBJ1-1; D is ambiguous. From germline, CDR1 is DFQATT and CDR2 SNEGSKA (reference sequence). The CDR3 sequence is 10 residues long. V was shortened by 6 bases and J by 13 bases, with 15 bases between the two germline ends.

This chain connects TRBV28 to TRBJ1-1; TRBD1 matches 7 bases. Germline loops: CDR1 MDHEN, CDR2 SYDVKM. This CDR3 region has 16 residues. V gave up 10 bases and J gave up 4 bases; unmatched junction bases: 18. Here the CDR3 reads CATGGTDGGLSTEAFF. CDR3 bases: TGTGCCACCGGAGGGACAGACGGAGGGTTGAGCACTGAAGCTTTCTTT.

V usage is TRBV29-1 and J usage is TRBJ2-1, with D possibly matching TRBD1 (5 bases). The ends were cut back, 3 bases at V and 6 bases at J, with 18 bases in the middle. The CDR3 sequence is 15 residues long. Germline CDR1 SQVTM, CDR2 ANQGSEA. The CDR3 DNA reads TGCAGCGTTGAGGACACTTTACCCCGGAGCAATGAGCAGTTCTTC. The encoded protein is CSVEDTLPRSNEQFF.

This sequence joins TRBV19 and TRBJ1-2; no firm D call. This CDR3 contains 14 residues. With 2 bases removed from V and 7 bases from J, the gap between germline ends came to 14 bases. Germline V gives CDR1 LNHDA, CDR2 SQIVND (reference sequence). This CDR3 is CASSIFGREAGYTF. CDR3 nucleotide sequence: TGTGCCAGTAGTATATTTGGAAGGGAGGCTGGCTACACCTTC. Filled out from reference TRBV19 and TRBJ1-2, the complete variable domain reads DGGITQSPKYLFRKEGQNVTLSCEQNLNHDAMYWYRQDPGQGLRLIYYSQIVNDFQKGDIAEGYSVSREKKESFPLTVTSAQKNPTAFYLCASSIFGREAGYTFGSGTRLTVV.

J is TRBJ1-2 and V is TRBV5-1; D ambiguous. Germline V CDR1 and CDR2: SGHRS, YFSETQ. The V end lost 10 bases, the J end lost 4 bases, and 14 bases lay between the germline ends. The CDR3 covers 12 residues. CDR3 bases: TGCGCCTCCTTTAGCGCAGGCTATGGCTACACCTTC. Translation: CASFSAGYGYTF.

The chain links TRBV7-2 to TRBJ2-7, with 9 bases matching TRBD1. CDR3 length: 15 amino acids. Trimming took 3 bases from V and 6 from J; bases not matched to a gene: 9. Per the germline V gene, CDR1 is SGHTA and CDR2 is FQGNSA. The DNA for the CDR3 is TGTGCCAGCAGCTTCGGACATAGGGACAGGGCCGAGCAGTACTTC. This translates into CASSFGHRDRAEQYF.

V and J are TRBV7-2 and TRBJ1-2; 7 nucleotides match TRBD1. The junction had 10 bases not matched to a gene; V was cut back by 5 bases and J by 4 bases. The CDR3 contains 15 residues. Per germline, CDR1 SGHTA and CDR2 FQGNSA. The CDR3 sequence: CASSVEGAVGYGYTF. In nucleotides, the CDR3 is TGTGCCAGCAGCGTGGAGGGGGCCGTGGGCTATGGCTACACCTTC.

DNA for the CDR3: TGTGCCAGCAGCCCCACGGGCCCAGGGGATACGCAGTATTTT. It specifies CASSPTGPGDTQYF. This rearrangement joins TRBV7-7 to TRBJ2-3; D may be TRBD1 (5 bases). V lost 5 bases, J lost 6 bases, and 15 bases lay in between. The germline gives CDR1 SSHAT, CDR2 FNYEAQ (reference sequence). The CDR3 is made up of 14 amino acids.

The rearrangement uses TRBV7-6 and TRBJ2-2; maybe TRBD1 (5 bases). CDR3 length equals 15 residues. In germline, CDR1 is SGHVS, CDR2 FNYEAQ. Trimming pared 3 bases from V and 5 bases from J, leaving 13 bases between. The CDR3 here is CASSFSNRGTGELFF. CDR3 coding DNA: TGTGCCAGCAGCTTTTCGAATAGGGGAACCGGGGAGCTGTTTTTT.

This rearrangement joins TRBV28 to TRBJ1-5; D is perhaps TRBD1 (6 bases). The V end lost 6 bases, the J end lost 3 bases, and 12 bases lay between the germline ends. The germline CDR1 and CDR2 sequences are MDHEN and SYDVKM. The CDR3 is 14 residues long. CDR3 region: CASRAGQNNQPQHF. For the CDR3, the DNA is TGTGCCAGCAGGGCTGGACAGAACAATCAGCCCCAGCATTTT.